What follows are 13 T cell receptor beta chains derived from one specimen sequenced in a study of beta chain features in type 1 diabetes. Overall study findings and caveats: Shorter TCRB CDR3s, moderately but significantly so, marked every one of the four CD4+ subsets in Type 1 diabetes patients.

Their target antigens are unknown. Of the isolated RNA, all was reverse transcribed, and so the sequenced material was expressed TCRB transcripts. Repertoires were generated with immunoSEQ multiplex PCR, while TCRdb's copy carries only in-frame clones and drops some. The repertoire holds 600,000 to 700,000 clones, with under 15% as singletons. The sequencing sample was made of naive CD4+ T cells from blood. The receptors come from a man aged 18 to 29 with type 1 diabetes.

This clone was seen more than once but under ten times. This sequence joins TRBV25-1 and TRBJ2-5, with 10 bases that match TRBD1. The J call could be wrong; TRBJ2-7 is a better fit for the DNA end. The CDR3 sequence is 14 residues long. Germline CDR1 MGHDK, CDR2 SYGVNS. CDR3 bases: TGTGCCAGCAGTGAATGGGACAGGGGCTACGAGCAGTACTTC. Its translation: CASSEWDRGYEQYF.

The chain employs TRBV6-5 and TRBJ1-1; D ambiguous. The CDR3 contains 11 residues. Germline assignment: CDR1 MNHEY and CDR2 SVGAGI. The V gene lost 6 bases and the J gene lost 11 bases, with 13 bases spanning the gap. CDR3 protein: CASSWGAGAFF. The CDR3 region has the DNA TGTGCCAGCAGCTGGGGAGCGGGGGCTTTCTTT.

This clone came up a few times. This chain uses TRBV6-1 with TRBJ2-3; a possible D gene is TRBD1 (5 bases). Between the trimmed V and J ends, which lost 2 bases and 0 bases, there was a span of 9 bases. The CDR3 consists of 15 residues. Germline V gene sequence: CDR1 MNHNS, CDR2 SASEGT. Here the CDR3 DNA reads TGTGCCAGCAGTGAACAGGGCACTAGCACAGATACGCAGTATTTT. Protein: CASSEQGTSTDTQYF.

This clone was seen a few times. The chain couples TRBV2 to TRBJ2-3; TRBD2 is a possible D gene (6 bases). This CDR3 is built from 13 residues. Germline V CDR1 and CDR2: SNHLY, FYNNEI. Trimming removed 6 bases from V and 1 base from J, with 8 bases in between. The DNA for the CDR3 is TGTGCCAGCAGAAGGGAGGGCACAGATACGCAGTATTTT. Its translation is CASRREGTDTQYF.

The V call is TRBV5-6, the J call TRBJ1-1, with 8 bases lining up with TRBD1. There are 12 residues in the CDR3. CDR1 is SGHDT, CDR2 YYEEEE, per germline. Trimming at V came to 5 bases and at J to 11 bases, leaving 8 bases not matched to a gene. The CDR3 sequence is CASSSNRGLAFF. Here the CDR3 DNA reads TGTGCCAGCAGTTCCAACAGGGGGTTGGCTTTCTTT.

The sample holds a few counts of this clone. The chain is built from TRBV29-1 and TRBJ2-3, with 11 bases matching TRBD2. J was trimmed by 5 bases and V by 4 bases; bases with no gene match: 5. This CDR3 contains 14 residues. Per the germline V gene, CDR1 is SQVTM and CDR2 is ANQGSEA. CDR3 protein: CSVGLAGIGDTQYF. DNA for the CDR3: TGCAGCGTTGGACTAGCGGGGATAGGAGATACGCAGTATTTT.

CDR3 loop: CAWEGTASTDTQYF. Written as DNA, the CDR3 is TGTGCCTGGGAAGGGACCGCTAGCACAGATACGCAGTATTTT. The V gene is TRBV30, the J gene TRBJ2-3; either TRBD1 or TRBD2 may fit D (5 bases each). Germline-derived CDR1 and CDR2 are GTSNPN and SVGIG (reference sequence). The CDR3 is 14 amino acids. V lost 5 bases to trimming and J lost 0 bases, with 12 bases between them. Supplemented by reference TRBV30 and TRBJ2-3, the full variable domain reads SQTIHQWPATLVQPVGSPLSLECTVEGTSNPNLYWYRQAAGRGLQLLFYSVGIGQISSEVPQNLSASRPQDRQFILSSKKLLLSDSGFYLCAWEGTASTDTQYFGPGTRLTVL.

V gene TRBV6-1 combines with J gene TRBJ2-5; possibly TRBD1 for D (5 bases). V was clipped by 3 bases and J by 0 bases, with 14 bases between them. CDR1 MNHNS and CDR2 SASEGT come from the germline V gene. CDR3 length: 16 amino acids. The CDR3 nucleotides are TGTGCCAGCAGTGATTCAGGGCAACCCCACCAAGAGACCCAGTACTTC. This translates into CASSDSGQPHQETQYF.

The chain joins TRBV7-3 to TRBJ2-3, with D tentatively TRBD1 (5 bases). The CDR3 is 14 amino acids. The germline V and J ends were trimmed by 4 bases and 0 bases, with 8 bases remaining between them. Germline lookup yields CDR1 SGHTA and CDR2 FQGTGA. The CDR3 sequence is CASSSDISTDTQYF. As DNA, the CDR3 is TGTGCCAGCAGCTCGGACATTAGCACAGATACGCAGTATTTT.

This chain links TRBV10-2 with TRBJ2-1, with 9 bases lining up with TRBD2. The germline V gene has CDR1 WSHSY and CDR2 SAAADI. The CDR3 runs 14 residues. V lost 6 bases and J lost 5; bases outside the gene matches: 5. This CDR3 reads CASRTSGGDNEQFF. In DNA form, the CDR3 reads TGCGCCAGCAGGACTAGCGGAGGTGACAATGAGCAGTTCTTC.

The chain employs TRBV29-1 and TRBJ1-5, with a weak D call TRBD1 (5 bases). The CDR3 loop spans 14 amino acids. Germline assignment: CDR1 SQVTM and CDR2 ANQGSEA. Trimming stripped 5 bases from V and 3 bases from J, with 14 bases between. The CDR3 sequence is CSVKMGGVNQPQHF. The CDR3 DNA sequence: TGCAGCGTTAAGATGGGGGGGGTCAATCAGCCCCAGCATTTT. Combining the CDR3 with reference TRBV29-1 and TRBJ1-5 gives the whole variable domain SAVISQKPSRDICQRGTSLTIQCQVDSQVTMMFWYRQQPGQSLTLIATANQGSEATYESGFVIDKFPISRPNLTFSTLTVSNMSPEDSSIYLCSVKMGGVNQPQHFGDGTRLSIL.

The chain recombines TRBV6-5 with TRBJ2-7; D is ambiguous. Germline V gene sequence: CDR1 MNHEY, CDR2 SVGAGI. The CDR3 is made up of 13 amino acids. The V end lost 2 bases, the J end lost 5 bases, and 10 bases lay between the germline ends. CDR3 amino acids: CASSYGEDDEQYF. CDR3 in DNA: TGTGCCAGCAGTTACGGAGAAGACGACGAGCAGTACTTC.

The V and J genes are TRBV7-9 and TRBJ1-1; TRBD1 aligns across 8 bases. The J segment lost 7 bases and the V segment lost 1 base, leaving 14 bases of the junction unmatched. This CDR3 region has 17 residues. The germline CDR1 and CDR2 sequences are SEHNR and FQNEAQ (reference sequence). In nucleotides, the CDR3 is TGTGCCAGCAGCTTAGTCAGGGGCAGGGGGCTGGTTGATGAAGCTTTCTTT. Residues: CASSLVRGRGLVDEAFF.